This note documents a single T cell receptor (beta chain) sequence. Antigen: not known. After re-calling the 5' RACE reads, TCRdb lists one entry per CDR3 protein, DNA absent. Recorded here are some 110,000 distinct CDR3 sequences; the top ten clones represent under 20%. The sample comes from a study of T cells expressing NK-cell markers. Study context: It was sorted CD3+CD56-NKG2C+, CD3+CD56+NKG2C- and CD3+CD56+NKG2C+ T cells that provided the TCR beta repertoires. General study results and limits: Roughly six of the donors carried dominant NKG2C+ clonotypes that took up roughly 1.0-8% of their CD8+ T cells.

The CDR3 spans 14 residues. Germline lookup yields CDR1 SGHDT and CDR2 YYEEEE. J is TRBJ2-3 and V is TRBV5-6; checking the TCRdb D call of TRBD1 is not possible without DNA. The clonotype comes from a woman aged 18 to 75 in good health. Specimen: blood T cells: a sorted CD56 or NKG2C T cell subset, CD4+ or CD8+ T cells, or bulk PBMC T cells (not recorded which). CDR3 loop: CASSSWDGADTQYF.